These 20 T cell receptor beta chains were all obtained from the same sample, sequenced in a study of cytomegalovirus exposure and HLA in healthy donors. The PCR was carried out with 60 Vbeta primers and 13 Jbeta primers. Repertoires were generated with immunoSEQ multiplex PCR, while TCRdb's copy carries only in-frame clones and drops some. The sample holds about 92,000 clones, over 75% seen once. Sequenced: PBMCs. These receptors came from a man between 18 and 35 years old in good health and CMV-seronegative.

This clone was observed once. This chain links TRBV2 with TRBJ1-1; D is unresolved. The germline V and J ends were trimmed by 5 bases and 4 bases, with 8 bases remaining between them. CDR3 length equals 12 residues. The germline V gene has CDR1 SNHLY and CDR2 FYNNEI. CDR3 nucleotides: TGTGCCAGCAGTTCCACGCGCACTGAAGCTTTCTTT. It specifies CASSSTRTEAFF. The whole variable domain, remainder taken from reference TRBV2 and TRBJ1-1, is EPEVTQTPSHQVTQMGQEVILRCVPISNHLYFYWYRQILGQKVEFLVSFYNNEISEKSEIFDDQFSVERPDGSNFTLKIRSTKLEDSAMYFCASSSTRTEAFFGQGTRLTVV.

Of note for this clone: Distinct nucleotide sequences in the sample also encode this CDR3. The chain employs TRBV29-1 and TRBJ1-1, with a weak D call TRBD1 (5 bases). V lost 0 bases, J lost 1 base, and 9 bases lay in between. The CDR3 contains 14 residues. Looked up from germline, CDR1 is SQVTM and CDR2 is ANQGSEA. CDR3 amino acids: CSVEEHGGNTEAFF. Here the CDR3 DNA reads TGCAGCGTTGAAGAGCACGGGGGGAACACTGAAGCTTTCTTT.

The chain uses TRBV6-5 and TRBJ2-3; tentative D call: TRBD1 (6 bases). The CDR3 extends over 13 amino acids. V was clipped by 7 bases and J by 1 base, with 9 bases between them. Per the germline V gene, CDR1 is MNHEY and CDR2 is SVGAGI. The CDR3 loop reads CASTRQGTDTQYF. The CDR3 region has the DNA TGTGCCAGCACTCGACAGGGCACAGATACGCAGTATTTT.

The chain combines TRBV7-9 with TRBJ1-4; TRBD1 might be the D (5 bases). The ends were cut back, 5 bases at V and 3 bases at J, with 13 bases in the middle. Germline V lookup: CDR1 SEHNR, CDR2 FQNEAQ (reference sequence). The CDR3 extends over 15 amino acids. The CDR3 DNA reads as TGTGCCAGCAGCCCGGCGGGGACCCCTAATGAAAAACTGTTTTTT. Translating gives CASSPAGTPNEKLFF.

In this sample, this clone turned up once. The V and J genes are TRBV18 and TRBJ1-1, with 7 bases identical to TRBD1. Germline V gene data show CDR1 as KGHSH and CDR2 as LQKENI. Trimming at V came to 6 bases and at J to 0 bases, leaving 7 bases not matched to a gene. CDR3 size: 15 residues. The CDR3 region has the DNA TGTGCCAGCTCCCCGGGACAGAGCATGAACACTGAAGCTTTCTTT. Protein sequence: CASSPGQSMNTEAFF.

There are a few counts of this clone. The chain uses TRBV5-6 and TRBJ1-6, with 7 bases that match TRBD1. The CDR3 is 16 amino acids. Germline loops: CDR1 SGHDT, CDR2 YYEEEE. V dropped 9 bases and J dropped 6; count of bases not matched to a gene: 15. DNA of the CDR3: TGTGCCACCGTTCAAAACAGGGGTTTAGCTAATTCACCCCTCCACTTT. The encoded protein is CATVQNRGLANSPLHF.

The V gene is TRBV4-2, the J gene TRBJ2-5; the match to TRBD1 covers 7 bases. TRBJ2-7 matches the DNA end more closely, so the J call is doubtful. Germline V gene sequence: CDR1 LGHNA, CDR2 YNFKEQ. The CDR3 runs 14 residues. In DNA, the CDR3 is TGTGCCAGCAGCCACGGGACAGCTAACTACGAGCAGTACTTC. Translated, it gives CASSHGTANYEQYF.

The chain links TRBV7-8 to TRBJ2-2, with 8 bases matching TRBD2. Germline assignment: CDR1 SGHVS and CDR2 FQNEAQ. V lost 5 bases, J lost 5 bases, and 10 bases stayed unmatched. The CDR3 has 16 residues. The CDR3 nucleotides are TGTGCCAGCAGCCCGCGCCGGGGGGGCTTGACCGGGGAGCTGTTTTTT. Amino acids: CASSPRRGGLTGELFF.

The genes are TRBV6-1 and TRBJ2-5; 10 nucleotides agree with TRBD2. The last part of the DNA fits TRBJ2-7 better; the J call may be wrong. The germline gives CDR1 MNHNS, CDR2 SASEGT. CDR3 size: 14 residues. The chain's CDR3 is CASSNSGGGYEQYF. The CDR3 coding sequence is TGTGCCAGCAGTAACAGCGGGGGGGGGTACGAGCAGTACTTC.

J is TRBJ1-1 and V is TRBV9; D uncertain. From germline, CDR1 is SGDLS and CDR2 YYNGEE. Trimming cost V 0 bases and J 1 base, with 13 bases left between them. The CDR3 has 16 residues. CDR3 bases: TGTGCCAGCAGCGTAGCTGACTCGGTTTCGAACACTGAAGCTTTCTTT. Amino acids: CASSVADSVSNTEAFF.

A remark on this clone: The sample carries other DNA sequences with the same CDR3. The V gene is TRBV5-1, the J gene TRBJ2-1; 7 nucleotides match TRBD2. CDR1 and CDR2 from the germline V gene are SGHRS and YFSETQ. Trimming took 0 bases from V and 0 from J; bases not matched to a gene: 6. The CDR3 runs 17 residues. The CDR3 loop is CASSLVLAASSYNEQFF. DNA for the CDR3: TGCGCCAGCAGCTTGGTCCTAGCGGCAAGCTCCTACAATGAGCAGTTCTTC.

This chain joins TRBV10-1 and TRBJ2-3, with 9 bases that match TRBD2. From germline, CDR1 is WNHNN and CDR2 SYGVQD (reference sequence). This CDR3 spans 15 amino acids. Trimming removed 2 bases from V and 5 bases from J; junction bases left unmatched: 5. The CDR3 DNA reads as TGCGCCAGCAGTGAGAGCGGGGGGACCCGAGATACGCAGTATTTT. Its protein is CASSESGGTRDTQYF.

The CDR3 DNA follows: TGTGCCAGCAGCCCGGACAGGGGAAGGAACGAGCAGTACTTC. Protein product: CASSPDRGRNEQYF. The chain employs TRBV7-3 and TRBJ2-7; the match to TRBD1 covers 9 bases. Trimming took 5 bases from V and 5 from J; bases not matched to a gene: 7. The CDR3 is 14 residues long. CDR1 and CDR2 from the germline V gene are SGHTA and FQGTGA.

The V call is TRBV6-6, the J call TRBJ1-3, with D unresolved. Germline loops: CDR1 MNHNY, CDR2 SVGAGI (reference sequence). Trimming stripped 5 bases from V and 9 bases from J, with 17 bases between. CDR3 length equals 14 residues. This CDR3 reads CASSPTRGGGTIYF. In DNA, the CDR3 is TGTGCCAGCAGTCCCACGCGAGGCGGAGGCACCATATATTTT.

There are a few counts of this clone. This chain joins TRBV5-1 and TRBJ1-2, with D maybe TRBD1 (5 bases). The length of the CDR3 is 13 residues. Trimming removed 5 bases from V and 4 bases from J, with 12 bases in between. In germline, CDR1 is SGHRS, CDR2 YFSETQ. The CDR3 sequence is CASSSDSLYGYTF. In nucleotides, the CDR3 is TGCGCCAGCAGTTCTGACAGTCTCTATGGCTACACCTTC.

The count of this clone is one. This sequence joins TRBV4-1 and TRBJ2-1; D unclear. With 4 bases removed from V and 4 bases from J, the gap between germline ends came to 20 bases. This CDR3 contains 17 residues. Per the germline V gene, CDR1 is MGHRA and CDR2 is YSYEKL. CDR3 loop: CASSPLHQGDFYNEQFF. The CDR3 DNA sequence: TGCGCCAGCAGCCCGTTACACCAAGGTGACTTTTACAATGAGCAGTTCTTC.

This chain uses TRBV7-9 with TRBJ1-4; no firm D call. Trimming left V 5 bases short and J 6 bases short, with 16 bases between. Germline lookup yields CDR1 SEHNR and CDR2 FQNEAQ (reference sequence). The CDR3 is made up of 15 amino acids. CDR3 region: CASSPRPREDEKLFF. The DNA of the CDR3 is TGTGCCAGCAGCCCTCGGCCCAGAGAGGATGAAAAACTGTTTTTT.

The chain combines TRBV13 with TRBJ2-2; weak D call: TRBD1 (5 bases). V was trimmed by 5 bases and J by 5 bases, leaving 9 bases between them. CDR3 length: 13 amino acids. Germline V gene data show CDR1 as PRHDT and CDR2 as FYEKMQ (reference sequence). The CDR3 DNA reads as TGTGCCAGCAGCCTTCCAGGGACCGGGGAGCTGTTTTTT. It codes for CASSLPGTGELFF.

This chain links TRBV11-3 with TRBJ2-5; a weak D match, TRBD1 (5 bases). Germline CDR1 SGHNT, CDR2 YENEEA. The CDR3 contains 13 residues. Trimming cost V 3 bases and J 5 bases, with 10 bases left between them. The CDR3 protein is CASSFGAGETQYF. The CDR3 coding sequence is TGTGCCAGCAGCTTTGGGGCAGGGGAGACCCAGTACTTC.

This clone was seen a handful of times. This rearrangement joins TRBV6-5 to TRBJ1-2; D may be TRBD1 (5 bases). Trimming took 4 bases from V and 5 from J, leaving 17 bases between them. The CDR3 has 15 amino acids. In germline, CDR1 is MNHEY, CDR2 SVGAGI. The CDR3 spells CASSSRAGTAYGYTF. CDR3 DNA: TGTGCCAGCAGTTCCCGCGCGGGGACGGCTTATGGCTACACCTTC.